The 14 T cell receptor beta chains in this list originate from one sample, sequenced in a study of blood T cells in healthy people across ages. Through a sample-barcoded 5' primer and a J-beta primer mix, a second PCR was run for roughly 6 to 12 cycles. TCRdb passed the 5' RACE reads through MiXCR, listing each CDR3 protein once. The sample has roughly 1.4 million distinct CDR3 sequences, around 59% seen once. What was sequenced was blood. These TCRs come from a man aged 18 to 29 in good health.

This chain links TRBV20-1 with TRBJ2-5; TRBD2 matches at 7 bases. V gave up 6 bases and J gave up 5 bases; unmatched junction bases: 9. Germline loops: CDR1 DFQATT, CDR2 SNEGSKA (reference sequence). The CDR3 consists of 13 residues. The CDR3 sequence is CSASRGEMETQYF. The DNA for the CDR3 is TGCAGTGCGAGTCGGGGGGAGATGGAGACCCAGTACTTC.

This chain connects TRBV12-3 or TRBV12-4 to TRBJ2-7; the D is unclear. Trimming took off 0 bases at V and 3 bases at J, with 15 bases between the two ends. The CDR3 sequence is 16 residues long. The CDR3 DNA sequence: TGTGCCAGCAGTTTAGCGGGTACGGCGCCGAACTACGAGCAGTACTTC. Translation: CASSLAGTAPNYEQYF.

This rearrangement joins TRBV20-1 to TRBJ2-3; the match to TRBD2 covers 10 bases. V lost 1 base to trimming and J lost 0 bases; unmatched junction nucleotides: 7. This CDR3 contains 17 residues. Germline V gene sequence: CDR1 DFQATT, CDR2 SNEGSKA (reference sequence). CDR3 nucleotide sequence: TGCAGTGCTAGAGGCCAGCGGGGGGGCCTGAGCACAGATACGCAGTATTTT. Its translation is CSARGQRGGLSTDTQYF.

The sample holds a few counts of this clonotype. The chain has TRBV29-1 and TRBJ2-4; 8 bases match TRBD2. CDR3 length equals 13 residues. The germline CDR1 and CDR2 sequences are SQVTM and ANQGSEA. J was trimmed by 13 bases and V by 6 bases; bases with no gene match: 14. In DNA, the CDR3 is TGCAGCGTCCGGGAGGGGAGGGCGCACCCCCAGTACTTC. Residues: CSVREGRAHPQYF. Drawing the rest from reference TRBV29-1 and TRBJ2-4, the complete variable domain is SAVISQKPSRDICQRGTSLTIQCQVDSQVTMMFWYRQQPGQSLTLIATANQGSEATYESGFVIDKFPISRPNLTFSTLTVSNMSPEDSSIYLCSVREGRAHPQYFGAGTRLSVL.

This clonotype was seen only a few times. V is TRBV20-1 and J is TRBJ2-7; D gene unclear. Germline V gene data show CDR1 as DFQATT and CDR2 as SNEGSKA (reference sequence). The CDR3 is 15 amino acids. The ends were cut back, 5 bases at V and 3 bases at J, with 20 bases in the middle. The CDR3 sequence is CSARPETESFYEQYF. The DNA of the CDR3 is TGCAGTGCTCGCCCTGAGACGGAAAGTTTCTACGAGCAGTACTTC.

This clonotype has just a few counts. The gene calls are TRBV18 and TRBJ1-4; TRBD1 agrees at 7 bases. J gave up 5 bases and V 2 bases, and 5 bases lay outside the gene matches. The CDR3 totals 15 residues. CDR1 and CDR2 (germline): KGHSH, LQKENI. The CDR3 loop reads CASSPAGGLNEKLFF. The CDR3, as DNA: TGTGCCAGCTCACCAGCAGGGGGGTTGAATGAAAAACTGTTTTTT. The full variable domain, with the rest looked up from reference TRBV18 and TRBJ1-4, is NAGVMQNPRHLVRRRGQEARLRCSPMKGHSHVYWYRQLPEEGLKFMVYLQKENIIDESGMPKERFSAEFPKEGPSILRIQQVVRGDSAAYFCASSPAGGLNEKLFFGSGTQLSVL.

The rearrangement uses TRBV6-6 and TRBJ1-6; D remains unclear. Trimming stripped 2 bases from V and 0 bases from J, with 11 bases between. This CDR3 is 17 amino acids long. Germline CDR1 MNHNY, CDR2 SVGAGI (reference sequence). The CDR3 protein is CASSYPQGSSYNSPLHF. CDR3 in DNA: TGTGCCAGCAGTTACCCCCAAGGGAGCTCCTATAATTCACCCCTCCACTTT.

In this sample, this clonotype turned up a few times. The chain uses TRBV12-3 or TRBV12-4 and TRBJ2-1, with D tentatively TRBD2 (5 bases). The CDR3 has 15 residues. The V end lost 4 bases, the J end lost 0 bases, and 10 bases lay between the germline ends. CDR3 coding DNA: TGTGCCAGCAGTTCCATCACTAGCTCCTACAATGAGCAGTTCTTC. It codes for CASSSITSSYNEQFF.

V gene TRBV6-2 or TRBV6-3 combines with J gene TRBJ2-7; no reliable D call. There are 15 residues in the CDR3. Germline values: CDR1 MNHEY, CDR2 SVGEGT. Trimming took off 6 bases at V and 5 bases at J, with 20 bases between the two ends. CDR3 DNA sequence: TGTGCCAGCAGCCGACTCCGGTTAGTAGGCGACGAGCAGTACTTC. Translation gives CASSRLRLVGDEQYF.

The chain recombines TRBV2 with TRBJ2-3, with 11 bases lining up with TRBD2. V shed 3 bases, J shed 1 base, and the junction held 3 bases outside the gene matches. The CDR3 is 16 amino acids. Germline V gives CDR1 SNHLY, CDR2 FYNNEI. The CDR3 DNA sequence: TGTGCCAGCAGTGACTCACTAGCGGGAGGCACAGATACGCAGTATTTT. This translates into CASSDSLAGGTDTQYF.

V usage is TRBV7-2 and J usage is TRBJ2-1; 7 nucleotides align to TRBD2. The CDR3 totals 14 residues. CDR1 and CDR2 from the germline V gene are SGHTA and FQGNSA. Trimming at V came to 5 bases and at J to 5 bases, leaving 6 bases not matched to a gene. The DNA of the CDR3 is TGTGCCAGCAGCCGTGGACTAGTTAACAATGAGCAGTTCTTC. It is translated as CASSRGLVNNEQFF.

This sequence joins TRBV5-5 and TRBJ2-4; TRBD2 might be the D (6 bases). The J call is doubtful: the DNA matches TRBJ2-7 better. Germline V gene lookup returns CDR1 SGHKS and CDR2 YYEKEE (reference sequence). The CDR3 has 15 amino acids. The CDR3 protein is CASRTAMGGFYEQYF. Here the CDR3 DNA reads TGTGCCAGCAGAACTGCCATGGGGGGTTTCTACGAGCAGTACTTC.

The V call is TRBV5-1, the J call TRBJ2-5, with D unclear. Germline CDR1 reads SGHRS; CDR2 reads YFSETQ. The ends were cut back, 2 bases at V and 3 bases at J, with 11 bases in the middle. The CDR3 sequence is 14 residues long. The CDR3 nucleotides read TGCGCCAGCAGCTTCGCCTGGCAGAAAGAGACCCAGTACTTC. Residues: CASSFAWQKETQYF.

The rearrangement links TRBV12-3 or TRBV12-4 to TRBJ2-1; the D gene is possibly TRBD2 (6 bases). V shed 1 base and J shed 7 bases, with 14 bases lying between them. The CDR3 spans 15 residues. CDR3 bases: TGTGCCAGCAGTTTAGGGATAGCGGAGGCGAATGAGCAGTTCTTC. As protein: CASSLGIAEANEQFF.